The 31 T cell receptor beta chains presented below share a single source sample, sequenced in a study of somatic mutations in cytotoxic T cells in rheumatoid arthritis. The assay was immunoSEQ multiplex PCR, and TCRdb's table has in-frame clones only and misses some. The data hold about 11,000 clones, with roughly 73% observed a single time. The sequencing input was CD8+ T cells sorted from blood. Source of these receptors: a man between 60 and 70 years old in good health.

The gene calls are TRBV7-9 and TRBJ2-1; the D is unclear. The length of the CDR3 is 13 residues. Germline CDR1 and CDR2: SEHNR and FQNEAQ (reference sequence). Trimming left V 3 bases short and J 8 bases short, with 11 bases between. Here the CDR3 DNA reads TGTGCCAGCAGCTTTGGTATTGAAGATGAGCAGTTCTTC. Its translation is CASSFGIEDEQFF.

The chain couples TRBV11-2 to TRBJ2-7; the match to TRBD1 covers 12 bases. Germline loops: CDR1 SGHAT, CDR2 FQNNGV. The CDR3 consists of 15 residues. J was trimmed by 2 bases and V by 4 bases; bases with no gene match: 3. CDR3 sequence reads: CASSYGTGGPYEQYF. Here the CDR3 DNA reads TGTGCCAGCAGCTATGGGACAGGGGGCCCCTACGAGCAGTACTTC.

V is TRBV11-2 and J is TRBJ2-3; D possibly corresponds to TRBD1 (6 bases). With 5 bases removed from V and 5 bases from J, the gap between germline ends came to 20 bases. The CDR3 consists of 16 residues. Germline CDR1 and CDR2: SGHAT and FQNNGV. CDR3 coding DNA: TGTGCCAGCAGCCTCACCCAACGTCCGACAGGAGATACGCAGTATTTT. The encoded protein is CASSLTQRPTGDTQYF.

This clone has a single count. This CDR3 reads CASSSPWERNTEAFF. CDR3 coding DNA: TGTGCCAGCAGTTCCCCATGGGAGAGGAACACTGAAGCTTTCTTT. This chain joins TRBV27 and TRBJ1-1; no firm D call. V was pared by 4 bases and J by 1 base, with 13 bases between. The CDR3 length is 15 residues. Germline loops: CDR1 MNHEY, CDR2 SMNVEV (reference sequence).

V and J are TRBV4-1 and TRBJ2-7; 7 bases line up with TRBD1. CDR1 MGHRA and CDR2 YSYEKL come from the germline V gene. V lost 0 bases to trimming and J lost 7 bases; unmatched junction nucleotides: 3. The CDR3 covers 13 residues. Here the CDR3 reads CASSQEQGWEQYF. Here the CDR3 DNA reads TGCGCCAGCAGCCAAGAACAGGGGTGGGAGCAGTACTTC.

The V call is TRBV28, the J call TRBJ2-6; 7 nucleotides line up with TRBD1. The trim removed 5 bases at V and 2 bases at J, leaving 6 bases unmatched. The germline gives CDR1 MDHEN, CDR2 SYDVKM. CDR3 length: 16 residues. The CDR3 sequence: CASSPRDRAGANVLTF. The CDR3 nucleotides read TGTGCCAGCAGTCCGCGCGACAGGGCTGGGGCCAACGTCCTGACTTTC.

The V gene is TRBV15, the J gene TRBJ2-2, with D unclear. V gave up 1 base and J gave up 6 bases, with 9 bases separating them. Germline V gene sequence: CDR1 LNHNV, CDR2 YYDKDF (reference sequence). CDR3 length: 14 amino acids. This chain's CDR3 is CATSRVVEAGELFF. CDR3 DNA sequence: TGTGCCACCAGCAGAGTGGTGGAAGCCGGGGAGCTGTTTTTT.

This chain connects TRBV27 to TRBJ1-1, with 9 bases aligning to TRBD1. This CDR3 comprises 12 residues. Trimming at V came to 5 bases and at J to 10 bases, leaving 5 bases not matched to a gene. The germline V gene has CDR1 MNHEY and CDR2 SMNVEV (reference sequence). This CDR3 is CASSGTGRAAFF. The CDR3 DNA reads TGTGCCAGCAGTGGGACAGGGCGGGCAGCTTTCTTT.

This sequence joins TRBV19 and TRBJ1-3; no clear D gene. This CDR3 is 12 amino acids long. Trimming stripped 2 bases from V and 3 bases from J, with 2 bases between. Germline values: CDR1 LNHDA, CDR2 SQIVND (reference sequence). CDR3 sequence: CASSILGNTIYF. The CDR3 nucleotides read TGTGCCAGTAGTATACTTGGAAACACCATATATTTT.

The V call is TRBV14, the J call TRBJ2-5, with D perhaps TRBD1 or TRBD2 (6 bases each). The germline V gene has CDR1 SGHDN and CDR2 FVKESK. Trimming removed 5 bases at V and 4 bases at J, with 14 bases between. The CDR3 has 14 residues. The CDR3 is CASSVLGGVETQYF. The CDR3 DNA reads TGTGCCAGCAGCGTCTTGGGGGGCGTAGAGACCCAGTACTTC.

The V and J genes are TRBV10-3 and TRBJ2-7; 8 bases align to TRBD2. The CDR3 spans 16 residues. CDR1 ENHRY and CDR2 SYGVKD come from the germline V gene. The V gene end was trimmed by 4 bases and the J gene end by 1 base; junction bases not matched to a gene: 9. CDR3 amino acids: CAISVPQASGSYEQYF. In DNA, the CDR3 is TGTGCCATCAGTGTCCCGCAGGCTAGCGGGTCCTACGAGCAGTACTTC.

On this clone: The germline gene is not matched at one end of the junction; a read error may be the cause. The V and J genes are TRBV29-1 and TRBJ2-5; the D is unclear. Germline CDR1 reads SQVTM; CDR2 reads ANQGSEA. The CDR3 sequence is 13 residues long. CDR3 amino acids: CSVVGEPQGTQYF. The CDR3 DNA follows: TGCAGCGTTGTGGGCGAGCCTCAAGGGACCCAGTACTTC.

J is TRBJ1-2 and V is TRBV5-4; D not certain. The CDR3 extends over 13 amino acids. Trimming took 0 bases from V and 3 from J, leaving 6 bases between them. Germline V CDR1 and CDR2: SGHNT, YYREEE (reference sequence). The CDR3, as DNA: TGTGCCAGCAGCTTGGACACCTACTATGGCTACACCTTC. Protein: CASSLDTYYGYTF.

This chain connects TRBV30 to TRBJ1-3; D not resolved. The V and J ends lost 2 bases and 0 bases respectively, with 5 bases between them. This CDR3 is 13 amino acids long. Germline CDR1 and CDR2: GTSNPN and SVGIG (reference sequence). The CDR3 DNA is TGTGCCTGGAGTTTTCTCTCTGGAAACACCATATATTTT. As protein: CAWSFLSGNTIYF.

This clone was recorded only once. The V and J genes are TRBV28 and TRBJ1-2, with D hard to call. The length of the CDR3 is 15 residues. CDR1 is MDHEN, CDR2 SYDVKM, per germline. The V end was cut by 4 bases, the J end by 7 bases, with 19 bases between. The CDR3 here is CASSSPLGYTFGYTF. The CDR3 nucleotides read TGTGCCAGCAGTTCCCCCCTCGGATACACTTTTGGCTACACCTTC.

This clone was seen more than once but under ten times. The chain carries TRBV4-2 and TRBJ1-1; tentatively, D is TRBD1 (6 bases). The CDR3 consists of 15 residues. V was shortened by 0 bases and J by 2 bases, with 10 bases between the two germline ends. From germline, CDR1 is LGHNA and CDR2 YNFKEQ. CDR3 sequence reads: CASSQEGGDNTEAFF. CDR3 in DNA: TGTGCCAGCAGCCAAGAAGGGGGTGATAACACTGAAGCTTTCTTT.

V is TRBV27 and J is TRBJ2-1, with D unclear. Between the trimmed V and J ends, which lost 3 bases and 8 bases, there was a span of 8 bases. Germline V gene data show CDR1 as MNHEY and CDR2 as SMNVEV (reference sequence). The CDR3 length is 12 residues. CDR3 coding DNA: TGTGCCAGCAGTTTGGACGGGTATGAGCAGTTCTTC. Its translation: CASSLDGYEQFF.

This chain joins TRBV2 and TRBJ2-2, with 8 positions matching TRBD2. V was clipped by 7 bases and J by 0 bases; unmatched bases: 13. The CDR3 contains 18 residues. Germline CDR1 and CDR2: SNHLY and FYNNEI. The CDR3, as DNA: TGTGCCAGCATTGCCCGTACTAGCGGAGTTTCGAACACCGGGGAGCTGTTTTTT. Translated, it gives CASIARTSGVSNTGELFF. Based on the CDR3 plus reference TRBV2 and TRBJ2-2, the full variable domain is EPEVTQTPSHQVTQMGQEVILRCVPISNHLYFYWYRQILGQKVEFLVSFYNNEISEKSEIFDDQFSVERPDGSNFTLKIRSTKLEDSAMYFCASIARTSGVSNTGELFFGEGSRLTVL.

The chain joins TRBV4-2 to TRBJ1-1; 9 bases are shared with TRBD1. Germline V gene sequence: CDR1 LGHNA, CDR2 YNFKEQ. V was clipped by 5 bases and J by 5 bases; unmatched bases: 9. The CDR3 is 15 amino acids. The DNA for the CDR3 is TGTGCCAGCAGCAGGACAGGGGCAGGGAATACTGAAGCTTTCTTT. The encoded protein is CASSRTGAGNTEAFF.

This chain links TRBV6-6 with TRBJ1-5; tentatively, D is TRBD1 (5 bases). This CDR3 region has 15 residues. V was trimmed by 4 bases and J by 5 bases, leaving 15 bases between them. Germline V gives CDR1 MNHNY, CDR2 SVGAGI (reference sequence). The CDR3 reads CASSWMERGDQPQHF. The CDR3, as DNA: TGTGCCAGCAGTTGGATGGAACGGGGGGATCAGCCCCAGCATTTT.

The chain employs TRBV5-4 and TRBJ1-2; D possibly corresponds to TRBD1 (5 bases). This CDR3 comprises 14 residues. Per germline, CDR1 SGHNT and CDR2 YYREEE (reference sequence). Trimming took 2 bases from V and 2 from J, leaving 10 bases between them. The CDR3 loop reads CASSFRAGNYGYTF. In DNA form, the CDR3 reads TGTGCCAGCAGCTTTCGGGCAGGGAACTATGGCTACACCTTC.

This clone was observed once. The V and J genes are TRBV28 and TRBJ1-6; a weak D match, TRBD1 (5 bases). The CDR3 runs to 13 residues. Germline values: CDR1 MDHEN, CDR2 SYDVKM. Trimming shortened V by 6 bases and J by 7 bases, and 10 bases separated the two germline ends. CDR3 sequence: CASSRNRNSPLHF. As DNA, the CDR3 is TGTGCCAGCAGCCGTAACAGGAATTCACCCCTCCACTTT. Together with reference TRBV28 and TRBJ1-6, the CDR3 gives the full variable domain: DVKVTQSSRYLVKRTGEKVFLECVQDMDHENMFWYRQDPGLGLRLIYFSYDVKMKEKGDIPEGYSVSREKKERFSLILESASTNQTSMYLCASSRNRNSPLHFGNGTRLTVT.

This clone was observed once. The rearrangement uses TRBV2 and TRBJ2-5; 10 bases are shared with TRBD2. Germline trimming cut 3 bases from V and 4 bases from J; bases unmatched to any gene: 14. The length of the CDR3 is 18 residues. Germline CDR1 reads SNHLY; CDR2 reads FYNNEI. The CDR3 spells CASSDPKGGTSVGETQYF. CDR3 DNA: TGTGCCAGCAGTGACCCCAAAGGGGGGACTAGCGTTGGAGAGACCCAGTACTTC.

V gene TRBV4-1 combines with J gene TRBJ2-1; D is unclear. Germline CDR1 reads MGHRA; CDR2 reads YSYEKL. V gave up 0 bases and J gave up 4 bases, with 7 bases separating them. The CDR3 has 14 amino acids. CDR3 loop: CASSQERSYNEQFF. The CDR3 bases are TGCGCCAGCAGCCAAGAAAGGAGTTACAATGAGCAGTTCTTC.

J is TRBJ1-5 and V is TRBV9; D is perhaps TRBD1 (6 bases). Germline V lookup: CDR1 SGDLS, CDR2 YYNGEE. V was pared by 4 bases and J by 1 base, with 9 bases between. This CDR3 has 14 amino acids. The CDR3 reads CASSIGGSNQPQHF. The CDR3, as DNA: TGTGCCAGCAGCATAGGGGGGAGCAATCAGCCCCAGCATTTT.

V gene TRBV4-1 combines with J gene TRBJ1-1; 11 nucleotides match TRBD1. After removal of 3 bases from V and 6 bases from J, the junction contained 9 bases not matched to a gene. The CDR3 is made up of 16 amino acids. Germline V gene sequence: CDR1 MGHRA, CDR2 YSYEKL. Here the CDR3 reads CASSHRDRGAIAEAFF. The CDR3 DNA reads as TGCGCCAGCAGCCATCGGGACAGGGGGGCAATAGCTGAAGCTTTCTTT.

This clone came up a few times. The gene calls are TRBV4-3 and TRBJ2-7; 10 bases agree with TRBD2. Germline CDR1 LGHNA, CDR2 YSLEER. Trimming removed 1 base from V and 2 bases from J; junction bases left unmatched: 14. The length of the CDR3 is 19 residues. This CDR3 reads CASSQVWASGGGRAYEQYF. In DNA, the CDR3 is TGCGCCAGCAGCCAAGTCTGGGCTAGCGGGGGAGGGCGGGCCTACGAGCAGTACTTC.

This chain uses TRBV14 with TRBJ2-4; a possible D gene is TRBD1 (6 bases). The CDR3 is made up of 19 amino acids. Deletions cut 1 base from V and 3 bases from J, with 22 bases between. Germline V gives CDR1 SGHDN, CDR2 FVKESK. CDR3 sequence: CASSQAWDGTRASKNIQYF. As DNA, the CDR3 is TGTGCCAGCAGCCAAGCGTGGGACGGGACACGAGCAAGCAAAAACATTCAGTACTTC.

This sequence joins TRBV10-3 and TRBJ2-1, with 7 bases matching TRBD2. The length of the CDR3 is 16 residues. V lost 2 bases and J lost 1; bases outside the gene matches: 5. Germline V CDR1 and CDR2: ENHRY, SYGVKD. CDR3 DNA: TGTGCCATCAGTGAGCCCGGGACTACTTCCTACAATGAGCAGTTCTTC. Translating gives CAISEPGTTSYNEQFF.

The sample holds a few counts of this clone. J is TRBJ1-2 and V is TRBV7-9; 7 bases are shared with TRBD1. Germline values: CDR1 SEHNR, CDR2 FQNEAQ (reference sequence). J lost 0 bases, V lost 9 bases, and 7 bases had no gene match. The CDR3 contains 14 residues. CDR3 coding DNA: TGTGCCAGACGCACGGGACAGCCTAACTATGGCTACACCTTC. Residues: CARRTGQPNYGYTF.

The chain is built from TRBV6-5 and TRBJ2-7, with 7 nucleotides matching TRBD2. V was pared by 5 bases and J by 4 bases, with 11 bases of the junction left unmatched. Germline V lookup: CDR1 MNHEY, CDR2 SVGAGI. This CDR3 comprises 15 residues. The CDR3 loop reads CASSTPRDYLYEQYF. DNA for the CDR3: TGTGCCAGCAGTACCCCCCGGGACTACCTATACGAGCAGTACTTC.